The 12 T cell receptor beta chains in this list originate from one sample, sequenced in a study of T cell repertoires in cytomegalovirus infection. TCRdb fed the reads into MiXCR, producing one record per CDR3 protein. The sample lists roughly 250,000 distinct CDR3 sequences; 22% were seen once. Source material: CD8+ T cells from PBMCs. These receptors were obtained from a human donor in good health (CMV status not recorded). Some clones in this sample may be carry-over from other donors' samples.

This clonotype appeared a few times. The rearrangement links TRBV28 to TRBJ1-5; D is ambiguous. Germline assignment: CDR1 MDHEN and CDR2 SYDVKM. CDR3 length: 14 amino acids. V lost 3 bases and J lost 0, with 6 bases in between. In nucleotides, the CDR3 is TGTGCCAGCAGTTTGTGGGATAGCAATCAGCCCCAGCATTTT. It encodes CASSLWDSNQPQHF. The full variable domain, completed using reference TRBV28 and TRBJ1-5, is DVKVTQSSRYLVKRTGEKVFLECVQDMDHENMFWYRQDPGLGLRLIYFSYDVKMKEKGDIPEGYSVSREKKERFSLILESASTNQTSMYLCASSLWDSNQPQHFGDGTRLSIL.

There are a few counts of this clonotype. The chain has TRBV5-6 and TRBJ2-7; 7 bases map to TRBD2. This CDR3 is 14 amino acids long. The germline V gene has CDR1 SGHDT and CDR2 YYEEEE. V lost 5 bases to trimming and J lost 0 bases; unmatched junction nucleotides: 5. The CDR3 DNA follows: TGTGCCAGCAGTGGGGGAGGGATCTCCTACGAGCAGTACTTC. It encodes CASSGGGISYEQYF.

This clonotype was found many times. The J gene is TRBJ2-7, the V gene TRBV7-2; no definite D call. This CDR3 is built from 13 residues. The V gene's germline CDR1 is SGHTA and CDR2 FQGNSA. Trimming took off 5 bases at V and 2 bases at J, with 10 bases between the two ends. CDR3 loop: CASSVTVPYEQYF. In DNA, the CDR3 is TGTGCCAGCAGCGTTACGGTTCCCTACGAGCAGTACTTC.

In its sample, this clonotype was seen a few times. V usage is TRBV4-1 and J usage is TRBJ1-3; 7 positions agree with TRBD1. The trim removed 4 bases at V and 0 bases at J, leaving 3 bases unmatched. In germline, CDR1 is MGHRA, CDR2 YSYEKL. This CDR3 region has 15 residues. Written as DNA, the CDR3 is TGCGCCAGCAGCCCCGGGACAGTCTCTGGAAACACCATATATTTT. Residues: CASSPGTVSGNTIYF.

CDR3 coding DNA: TGCAGCGCAGACGGGACTACCAATACGGATACGCAGTATTTT. Translation gives CSADGTTNTDTQYF. The V gene is TRBV20-1, the J gene TRBJ2-3, with 7 bases matching TRBD2. Germline CDR1 and CDR2: DFQATT and SNEGSKA (reference sequence). The CDR3 consists of 14 residues.

The genes are TRBV20-1 and TRBJ2-5, with D possibly being TRBD2 (7 bases). V lost 3 bases, J lost 4 bases, and 15 bases lay in between. CDR1 is DFQATT, CDR2 SNEGSKA, per germline (reference sequence). CDR3 size: 14 residues. Here the CDR3 DNA reads TGCAGTGCTAGTCCCAGGGGACTAACAGAGACCCAGTACTTC. Translated: CSASPRGLTETQYF.

As for this clonotype: Given a much more abundant clone one base away, this may be a read error. The V and J genes are TRBV12-3 or TRBV12-4 and TRBJ2-1; 10 bases are shared with TRBD2. The CDR3 contains 15 residues. V was clipped by 5 bases and J by 3 bases; unmatched bases: 4. The CDR3 here is CASSPTSGVYNEQFF. The CDR3 DNA is TGTGCCAGCAGTCCAACTAGCGGGGTCTACAATGAGCAGTTCTTC.

In this sample, this clonotype turned up a few times. This chain uses TRBV4-1 with TRBJ2-2; D gene uncertain. From germline, CDR1 is MGHRA and CDR2 YSYEKL. Trimming took off 1 base at V and 5 bases at J, with 20 bases between the two ends. The CDR3 sequence is 18 residues long. The CDR3 sequence is CASSQGYLGSSATGELFF. CDR3 sequence (DNA): TGCGCCAGCAGCCAAGGGTACCTCGGGTCGTCGGCGACCGGGGAGCTGTTTTTT.

This clonotype showed up many times. This chain links TRBV19 with TRBJ2-1; unclear D gene. The germline CDR1 and CDR2 sequences are LNHDA and SQIVND (reference sequence). CDR3 length: 16 residues. Trimming left V 1 base short and J 2 bases short, with 12 bases between. The CDR3 loop is CASSIGSVNAYNEQFF. The DNA of the CDR3 is TGTGCCAGTAGTATAGGCTCAGTTAATGCCTACAATGAGCAGTTCTTC.

The rearrangement joins TRBV4-1 to TRBJ2-1; 10 bases match TRBD1. Germline values: CDR1 MGHRA, CDR2 YSYEKL. J was trimmed by 5 bases and V by 6 bases; bases with no gene match: 7. The CDR3 length is 15 residues. CDR3 DNA sequence: TGCGCCAGCAGTTACGGGACAGGGGAACACAATGAGCAGTTCTTC. Encoded protein: CASSYGTGEHNEQFF.

This clonotype appeared a few times. This rearrangement joins TRBV7-9 to TRBJ1-1; D may be TRBD1 (6 bases). The CDR3 extends over 16 amino acids. The V end was cut by 4 bases, the J end by 2 bases, with 17 bases between. Germline values: CDR1 SEHNR, CDR2 FQNEAQ (reference sequence). As DNA, the CDR3 is TGTGCCAGCAGCTGGTCCGGACAGACAAGAAACACTGAAGCTTTCTTT. Protein product: CASSWSGQTRNTEAFF.

The table lists this clonotype with many counts. The chain uses TRBV7-2 and TRBJ2-3; 10 bases agree with TRBD2. The CDR3 runs to 15 residues. Per germline, CDR1 SGHTA and CDR2 FQGNSA. Trimming at V came to 5 bases and at J to 5 bases, leaving 7 bases not matched to a gene. For the CDR3, the DNA is TGTGCCAGCAGCCAGAGCGGGGGGGCCAGAGATACGCAGTATTTT. Its protein product is CASSQSGGARDTQYF.